The source of this T cell receptor (beta chain) is a study of blood T cell repertoires in COVID-19. Study in general: Spain, Italy and the United States supplied samples that represented acute and convalescent COVID-19. PBMCs, B-cell-depleted T cells, or T cells provided the cDNA or gDNA that made up the material.

As handled by the study authors: Amplification with reference gene primers provided the estimates of nucleated cell counts. Clones were read by immunoSEQ multiplex PCR, and TCRdb kept only the in-frame ones, dropping some. The V and J calls and clone size come from that table; D and trimming were worked out from the DNA. Here the sample spans some 260,000 clones, approximately 82% being singletons. The CDR3 extends over 18 amino acids. V dropped 2 bases and J dropped 7; count of bases not matched to a gene: 19. Germline CDR1 and CDR2: LGHDT and YNNKEL (reference sequence). V gene TRBV3-1 (or the pseudogene TRBV3-2) combines with J gene TRBJ2-7, with TRBD2 matching 8 bases. The sequencing input was peripheral blood. The origin of this receptor is a woman aged 18-35 years with acute or convalescent COVID-19. The CDR3 DNA reads as TGTGCCAGCAGCCAATCGGTCCCCTATTCGGGAGGGCCGGGTGAGCAGTACTTC. Translated, it gives CASSQSVPYSGGPGEQYF.